This entry lists 14 T cell receptor beta chains sequenced from one sample in a study of T cells in Graves' hyperthyroidism and ophthalmopathy. Amplified regions were TCR beta CDR3 sequences from RNA transcripts. When the TCR CDR3 underwent first-round RT-PCR, the HTBI primer set was used. TCRdb processed the multiplex PCR reads anew with MiXCR; each CDR3 protein has one entry. The profile shows about 720,000 distinct CDR3 sequences, about 17% of them singletons. Sequenced: blood. These receptors came from a man aged 18 to 30 with Graves' hyperthyroidism.

This clonotype has more than one count but fewer than ten. The chain has TRBV2 and TRBJ1-1; 7 positions match TRBD1. The V gene end was trimmed by 3 bases and the J gene end by 3 bases; junction bases not matched to a gene: 7. The CDR3 is made up of 15 amino acids. Looked up from germline, CDR1 is SNHLY and CDR2 is FYNNEI. The CDR3 is CASSDPTGLDTEAFF. The CDR3 DNA follows: TGTGCCAGCAGTGACCCGACAGGGCTGGACACTGAAGCTTTCTTT.

V is TRBV3-2 and J is TRBJ2-7; the table calls TRBD1, which could not be checked here. TRBV3-2 is an annotated pseudogene. CDR3 size: 16 residues. The CDR3 sequence: CASSQALGQGGYEQYF. In nucleotides, the CDR3 is TGTGCCAGCAGCCAAGCTCTGGGACAGGGGGGGTACGAGCAGTACTTC.

This clonotype was counted ten times or more. The genes are TRBV28 and TRBJ2-7; 8 bases are shared with TRBD2. Looked up from germline, CDR1 is MDHEN and CDR2 is SYDVKM. The CDR3 runs to 15 residues. J gave up 0 bases and V 5 bases, and 6 bases lay outside the gene matches. The chain's CDR3 is CASSPAGTSSYEQYF. Here the CDR3 DNA reads TGTGCCAGCAGTCCGGCCGGGACTAGCTCCTACGAGCAGTACTTC.

The table lists this clonotype with many counts. V usage is TRBV6-1 and J usage is TRBJ2-7; perhaps TRBD2 as D (5 bases). Germline CDR1 and CDR2: MNHNS and SASEGT. There are 14 residues in the CDR3. V was trimmed by 0 bases and J by 5 bases, leaving 11 bases between them. The CDR3: CASSEATPEDEQYF. CDR3 DNA: TGTGCCAGCAGTGAAGCAACCCCGGAGGACGAGCAGTACTTC.

This clonotype has a handful of counts. This chain joins TRBV20-1 and TRBJ2-3; D possibly uses TRBD1 or TRBD2 (5 bases each). Between the trimmed V and J ends, which lost 5 bases and 6 bases, there was a span of 15 bases. Germline CDR1 DFQATT, CDR2 SNEGSKA (reference sequence). The CDR3 runs 13 residues. The CDR3 sequence is CSAFRGDRDTQYF. The CDR3 DNA is TGCAGTGCTTTCCGGGGCGACCGGGATACGCAGTATTTT.

This clonotype was seen a handful of times. The genes are TRBV6-1 and TRBJ2-2; a weak D match, TRBD2 (5 bases). The CDR3 runs 15 residues. Trimming left V 6 bases short and J 0 bases short, with 11 bases between. The germline gives CDR1 MNHNS, CDR2 SASEGT. CDR3 bases: TGTGCCAGCAGCGTAGACTACCCGAACACCGGGGAGCTGTTTTTT. It encodes CASSVDYPNTGELFF.

This clonotype came up once. Since a much larger clone is just one base distant, this may be a read error. The chain uses TRBV5-6 and TRBJ1-6; no clear D. Trimming shortened V by 3 bases and J by 6 bases, and 13 bases separated the two germline ends. This CDR3 has 15 amino acids. CDR1 SGHDT and CDR2 YYEEEE come from the germline V gene. This CDR3 is CASSSGGRPNSPLHF. In DNA, the CDR3 is TGTGCCAGCAGCTCTGGCGGCAGGCCTAATTCACCCCTCCACTTT.

The rearrangement links TRBV4-1 to TRBJ1-5; a weak D match, TRBD1 (5 bases). CDR1 MGHRA and CDR2 YSYEKL come from the germline V gene. The CDR3 loop spans 15 amino acids. Trimming cost V 4 bases and J 5 bases, with 15 bases left between them. The CDR3 DNA follows: TGCGCCAGCAGCCGGTCACCGGGACCGGATCAGCCCCAGCATTTT. Residues: CASSRSPGPDQPQHF.

This clonotype was detected a few times. One end of the junction is discordant with germline, which a read error may explain. V gene TRBV15 combines with J gene TRBJ1-1, with D possibly being TRBD1 (6 bases). Germline-derived CDR1 and CDR2 are LNHNV and YYDKDF (reference sequence). The CDR3 is 16 amino acids. CDR3 in DNA: TGTGCCACCATCAGAGATCGAGGAGGGGGAGGCACTGAAGCTTTCTTT. This encodes CATIRDRGGGGTEAFF.

This clonotype was observed many times. The gene calls are TRBV7-3 and TRBJ2-1; D not resolved. The CDR3 length is 15 residues. Germline lookup yields CDR1 SGHTA and CDR2 FQGTGA. Trimming removed 5 bases from V and 6 bases from J, with 17 bases in between. The CDR3 coding sequence is TGTGCCAGCAGCCCCTCTCTAGGGATCCTCAATGAGCAGTTCTTC. This gives the protein CASSPSLGILNEQFF.

The sample holds a few counts of this clonotype. The J gene is TRBJ2-2, the V gene TRBV28, with 7 positions matching TRBD1. The CDR3 contains 14 residues. V lost 6 bases and J lost 4; bases outside the gene matches: 5. CDR1 is MDHEN, CDR2 SYDVKM, per germline. CDR3 sequence reads: CASRRQGSTGELFF. The CDR3, as DNA: TGTGCCAGCAGGAGACAGGGTTCCACCGGGGAGCTGTTTTTT.

The chain recombines TRBV28 with TRBJ1-1; 10 nucleotides align to TRBD1. CDR3 length equals 15 residues. V lost 3 bases, J lost 4 bases, and 5 bases stayed unmatched. Per the germline V gene, CDR1 is MDHEN and CDR2 is SYDVKM. Written as DNA, the CDR3 is TGTGCCAGCAGTTTCAGGACAGGGGGAGGCACTGAAGCTTTCTTT. It is translated as CASSFRTGGGTEAFF.

Only a few counts were recorded for this clonotype. The chain recombines TRBV5-1 with TRBJ2-7; no clear D. Germline V gene sequence: CDR1 SGHRS, CDR2 YFSETQ. Trimming removed 3 bases at V and 4 bases at J, with 8 bases between. This CDR3 is built from 12 residues. CDR3 loop: CASSSNFYEQYF. The CDR3, as DNA: TGCGCCAGCAGCTCCAATTTTTACGAGCAGTACTTC.

In this sample, this clonotype turned up many times. This chain connects TRBV28 to TRBJ2-7, with TRBD1 identical over 10 bases. The CDR3 covers 15 residues. Trimming cost V 2 bases and J 9 bases; bases outside gene matches: 10. CDR1 is MDHEN and CDR2 is SYDVKM in the germline V gene. CDR3 region: CASSLGDRGLGGQYF. CDR3 nucleotide sequence: TGTGCCAGCAGTTTAGGGGACAGGGGTTTAGGCGGGCAGTACTTC. The full variable domain, rest sourced from reference TRBV28 and TRBJ2-7, is DVKVTQSSRYLVKRTGEKVFLECVQDMDHENMFWYRQDPGLGLRLIYFSYDVKMKEKGDIPEGYSVSREKKERFSLILESASTNQTSMYLCASSLGDRGLGGQYFGPGTRLTVT.